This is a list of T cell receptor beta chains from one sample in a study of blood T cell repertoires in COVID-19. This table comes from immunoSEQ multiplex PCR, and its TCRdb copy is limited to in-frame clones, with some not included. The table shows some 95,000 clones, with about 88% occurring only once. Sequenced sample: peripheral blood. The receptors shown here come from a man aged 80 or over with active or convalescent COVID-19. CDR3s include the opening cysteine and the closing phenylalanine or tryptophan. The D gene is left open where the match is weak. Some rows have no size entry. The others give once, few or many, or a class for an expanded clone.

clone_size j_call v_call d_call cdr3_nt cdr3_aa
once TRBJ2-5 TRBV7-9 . TGTGCCAGCAGCACCACCGAAACACAAGAGACCCAGTACTTC CASSTTETQETQYF
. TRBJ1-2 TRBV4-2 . TGTGCCAGCAGCCAAGATTTGGCCGTATATGGCTACACCTTC CASSQDLAVYGYTF
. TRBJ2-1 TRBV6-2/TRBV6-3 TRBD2 TGTGCCAGCAGTGGCGGCGGGAGCTCCTACAATGAGCAGTTCTTC CASSGGGSSYNEQFF
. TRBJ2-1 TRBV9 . TGTGCCAGCAGCGGGAGGCCCTACAATGAGCAGTTCTTC CASSGRPYNEQFF
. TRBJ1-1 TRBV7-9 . TGTGCCAGCAGCTTGGACAGTTTAACTGAAGCTTTCTTT CASSLDSLTEAFF
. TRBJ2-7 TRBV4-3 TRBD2 TGCGCCAGCAGCCAAGCGGGAGGGCCCTCCTACGAGCAGTACTTC CASSQAGGPSYEQYF
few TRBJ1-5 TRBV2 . TGTGCCAGCAGTGAAGGGCCGGGTCAGCCCCAGCATTTT CASSEGPGQPQHF
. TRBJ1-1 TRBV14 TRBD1 TGTGCCAGCAGCCAAATGACAGGGGGTCGGTCTGAAGCTTTCTTT CASSQMTGGRSEAFF
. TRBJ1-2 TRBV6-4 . TGTGCCAGCAGTGAGGAGGGCAATCACTATGGCTACACCTTC CASSEEGNHYGYTF
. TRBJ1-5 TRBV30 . TGTGCCTGGAGTGAGGGAGGCGGCCAGCCCCAGCATTTT CAWSEGGGQPQHF
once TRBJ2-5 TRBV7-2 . TGTGCCAGCAGCTTAGCTGCTTCCGAGACGACGCGGGGGACCCAGTACTTC CASSLAASETTRGTQYF
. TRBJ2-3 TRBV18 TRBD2 TGTGCCAGCTCACCAGGGACTAGCGACACAGATACGCAGTATTTT CASSPGTSDTDTQYF
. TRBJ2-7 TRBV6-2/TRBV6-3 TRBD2 TGTGCCAGCAGTTACGTGGGAGGGCCGAGTGGGGAGCAGTACTTC CASSYVGGPSGEQYF
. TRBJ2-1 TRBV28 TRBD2 TGTGCCAGCAGTTTACCTAGCGGGATCTACAATGAGCAGTTCTTC CASSLPSGIYNEQFF
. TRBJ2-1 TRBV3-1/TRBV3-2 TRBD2 TGTGCCAGCAGCCCGGGACTAGCGGGAGGGAACGAGTTCTTC CASSPGLAGGNEFF
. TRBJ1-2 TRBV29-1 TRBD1 TGCAGCGTTACCGGGACAGATGGCTACACCTTC CSVTGTDGYTF
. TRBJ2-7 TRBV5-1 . TGCGCCAGCAGCTTGCAGGACAACTCCTACGAGCAGTACTTC CASSLQDNSYEQYF
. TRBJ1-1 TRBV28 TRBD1 TGTGCCAGCAGTTTACCCCAGGGGGGGAACACTGAAGCTTTCTTT CASSLPQGGNTEAFF
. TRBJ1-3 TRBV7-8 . TGTGCCAGCAGCCCTCCCGGGGGCTCTGGAAACACCATATATTTT CASSPPGGSGNTIYF
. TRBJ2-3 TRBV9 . TGTGCCAGCAGCGTAGAGGATAGCTCTCTAGCAGATACGCAGTATTTT CASSVEDSSLADTQYF
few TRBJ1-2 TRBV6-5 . TGTGCCAGCAGTCGGGGTAACTATGGCTACACCTTC CASSRGNYGYTF
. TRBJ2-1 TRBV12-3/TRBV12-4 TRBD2 TGTGCCAGCAGTTTAGGGACTAGCGTGGAGCAGTTCTTC CASSLGTSVEQFF
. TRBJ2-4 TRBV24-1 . TGTGCCACCAGTTCCTCCTCTAACATTCAGTACTTC CATSSSSNIQYF
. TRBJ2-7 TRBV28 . TGTGCCAGCAGTTTAGGGTGGGGGCTAGCTGGTAGGAGTTCCGAGCAGTACTTC CASSLGWGLAGRSSEQYF
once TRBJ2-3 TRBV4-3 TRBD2 TGCGCCAGCAGCTTATCAGCGGGAGGTAGCACAGATACGCAGTATTTT CASSLSAGGSTDTQYF
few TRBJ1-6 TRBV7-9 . TGTGCCAGCAGCTTACCGAGTTCACCCCTCCACTTT CASSLPSSPLHF
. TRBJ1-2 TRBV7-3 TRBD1 TGTGCCAGCAGCTTAAGCGGACAGGAAGACTATGGCTACACCTTC CASSLSGQEDYGYTF
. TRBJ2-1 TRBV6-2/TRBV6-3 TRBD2 TGTGCCAGCAGTCAGCTAGCGGTCTCCTACAATGAGCAGTTCTTC CASSQLAVSYNEQFF
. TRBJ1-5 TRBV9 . TGTGCCAGCAGCCCCGGGGGACTTAGCAATCAGCCCCAGCATTTT CASSPGGLSNQPQHF
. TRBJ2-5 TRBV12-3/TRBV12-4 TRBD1 TGTGCCAGCAGCCTCCAGGGGGCAGAGACCCAGTACTTC CASSLQGAETQYF
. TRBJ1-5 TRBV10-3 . TGTGCCATCAGTGACCAAACAGGGAGTCGACAGCCCCAGCATTTT CAISDQTGSRQPQHF
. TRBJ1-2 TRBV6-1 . TGTGCCAGCAGTGAGGTTCCGGTTGGCTACACCTTC CASSEVPVGYTF
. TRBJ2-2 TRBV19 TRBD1 TGTGCCAGTCTAGACAGGGGCTTTACCGGGGAGCTGTTTTTT CASLDRGFTGELFF
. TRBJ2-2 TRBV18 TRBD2 TGTGCCAGCTCACCTTGGACTAGCGACACCGGGGAGCTGTTTTTT CASSPWTSDTGELFF
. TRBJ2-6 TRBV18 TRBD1 TGTGCCAGCTCAGAAAGGACAGGGGGATCTGGGGCCAACGTCCTGACTTTC CASSERTGGSGANVLTF
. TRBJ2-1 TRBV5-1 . TGCGCCAGCGCGAGAGATACCCCCTCCTACAATGAGCAGTTCTTC CASARDTPSYNEQFF